A selection of T cell receptor beta chains follows, all from one sample in a study of CD8+CD57+ T cells in acquired aplastic anemia. TCRdb redid the calling of the reads with MiXCR, one entry per CDR3 protein. This table has approximately 170,000 distinct CDR3 sequences, roughly 56% appearing once. Specimen: sorted CD4+, CD8+, or CD8+CD57+ T cells (not recorded which) from PBMCs. The receptor source for this set is a human donor in good health, serving as a control. Each CDR3 is given with its conserved first and last residue. The D gene is left open where the match is weak. A clone size is listed for some rows: how often the clone was seen (once, few, many), or a class if it is expanded.

J	V	size	length	D	DNA	CDR3
TRBJ1-2	TRBV7-2	.	17	TRBD1	TGTGCCAGCAGCTTAGGCGGGGACAGGGCCTTCAACTATGGCTACACCTTC	CASSLGGDRAFNYGYTF
TRBJ2-7	TRBV29-1	.	12	TRBD1	TGCAGCGTTGGACAGGGATTCAACGAGCAGTACTTC	CSVGQGFNEQYF
TRBJ2-7	TRBV7-2	.	13	.	TGTGCCAGCAGCTTATCAAGGCGGTACGAGCAGTACTTC	CASSLSRRYEQYF
TRBJ2-5	TRBV7-8	.	14	.	TGTGCCAGCAGCAAGACGGATTACCAAGAGACCCAGTACTTC	CASSKTDYQETQYF
TRBJ2-1	TRBV5-1	once	13	.	TGTGCCAGCAGCTTAATTTCTGGTAATGAGCAGTTCTTC	CASSLISGNEQFF
TRBJ2-7	TRBV10-3	.	12	.	TGTGCCATCAGTGCAGAAGCTGACGAGCAGTACTTC	CAISAEADEQYF
TRBJ2-7	TRBV2	few	19	.	TGTGCCAGCAGTGAAGCGCCCCCGGTACTCAGGGGACATACCTACGAGCAGTACTTC	CASSEAPPVLRGHTYEQYF
TRBJ1-6	TRBV7-9	once	16	.	TGTGCCAGCAGCCAAGTTAGGGGGTGGATGCGGTCACCCCTCCACTTT	CASSQVRGWMRSPLHF
TRBJ2-7	TRBV14	.	14	TRBD2	TGTGCCAGCAGACTAGCGGGGGGCTCCTACGAGCAGTACTTC	CASRLAGGSYEQYF
TRBJ1-2	TRBV5-5	many	13	.	TGTGCCTCCAAACCGTGGGGCCACTATGGCTACACCTTC	CASKPWGHYGYTF
TRBJ1-1	TRBV5-1	.	17	TRBD1	TGCGCCAGCAGCCACGACAGGGTGGGAAGAGAACACCGGGGAGCTTTCTTT	CASSHDRVGREHRGAFF
TRBJ2-7	TRBV3-1	few	18	.	TGTGCCAGCAGCCACAAAGGGTCCGGGAAAAAGATTAGCTACGAGCAGTACTTC	CASSHKGSGKKISYEQYF
TRBJ2-7	TRBV12-5	.	13	.	TGTGCCAGCAGTTTAGGACAAACCTACGAGCAGTACTTC	CASSLGQTYEQYF
TRBJ1-1	TRBV19	.	15	TRBD1	TGTGCCAGTAGTCTCCGGGACAGGGGACCCACTGAAGCTTTCTTT	CASSLRDRGPTEAFF
TRBJ2-3	TRBV24-1	many	13	.	TGTGCCACCAGTGATCCCCCCTCAGATACGCAGTATTTT	CATSDPPSDTQYF
TRBJ2-7	TRBV10-2	few	14	TRBD1	TGCGCCAGCAACGCCGGGACAGGGGGAGTCGAGCAGTACTTC	CASNAGTGGVEQYF
TRBJ1-1	TRBV19	many	14	TRBD1	TGTGCCAGTAGCCGGACAGGCCTGAACACTGAAGCTTTCTTT	CASSRTGLNTEAFF
TRBJ1-1	TRBV6-5	many	14	.	TGTGCCAGCAGCCGCCGACAGCAGAACACTGAAGCTTTCTTT	CASSRRQQNTEAFF
TRBJ2-2	TRBV5-4	.	18	TRBD2	TGTGCCAGCAGCGCGGGACTAGCGGGGGGCCCGAACACCGGGGAGCTGTTTTTT	CASSAGLAGGPNTGELFF
TRBJ1-2	TRBV20-1	.	14	TRBD1	TGCAGTGCTAGAACGACAGGGGGCGCGGGGGGCTACACCTTC	CSARTTGGAGGYTF
TRBJ1-6	TRBV7-2	.	14	.	TGTGCCAGCAGCTTAGGGGGGCTTAGTACACCCCTCCACTTT	CASSLGGLSTPLHF
TRBJ2-1	TRBV6-5	.	17	TRBD2	TGTGCCAGCAGACTAGCGGGGGCCATATCCTTTACGTATGAGCAGTTCTTC	CASRLAGAISFTYEQFF
TRBJ2-1	TRBV20-1	.	12	.	TGCAGTGCTAATAAACCCTACAATGAGCAGTTCTTC	CSANKPYNEQFF
TRBJ1-5	TRBV10-3	many	14	TRBD1	TGTGCCATCAGTGCCGACAGGGTTGGTCAGCCCCAGCATTTT	CAISADRVGQPQHF
TRBJ2-1	TRBV7-9	many	17	TRBD1	TGTGCCAGCAGCCGAACGGGACAGGGGAGCTCCTACAATGAGCAGTTCTTC	CASSRTGQGSSYNEQFF
TRBJ1-2	TRBV29-1	many	14	.	TGCAGCGTTGAACGGGGGGGGGGCGGGTATGGCTACACCTTC	CSVERGGGGYGYTF
TRBJ2-5	TRBV15	.	13	.	TGTGCCACCAGCAGAGATCCGGGAGAGACCCAGTACTTC	CATSRDPGETQYF
TRBJ1-5	TRBV6-6	many	13	.	TGTGCCAGCAAGCGGGGGGTCGGGCAGCCCCAGCATTTT	CASKRGVGQPQHF
TRBJ1-2	TRBV19	.	15	.	TGTGCCAGTAGTACCAGCGGGGCCGGACCCTATGGCTACACCTTC	CASSTSGAGPYGYTF
TRBJ2-5	TRBV7-2	.	15	TRBD2	TGTGCCAGCAGCGCCGGGACTAGCGGCGGGGAGACCCAGTACTTC	CASSAGTSGGETQYF
TRBJ1-5	TRBV2	.	13	.	TGTGCCAGCATGAGGGATAGCAATCAGCCCCAGCATTTT	CASMRDSNQPQHF
TRBJ2-1	TRBV10-3	.	17	TRBD2	TGTGCCATCAGTGACACTAGTGGACTAGCGGGGTACAATGAGCAGTTCTTC	CAISDTSGLAGYNEQFF
TRBJ2-3	TRBV7-2	.	13	.	TGTGCCAGCAGCTTAGGGGGTAGGGGTACGCAGTATTTT	CASSLGGRGTQYF
TRBJ1-2	TRBV20-1	.	12	TRBD1	TGCAGTGCTAGCAGGGGGCTTGAGGGCTACACCTTC	CSASRGLEGYTF
TRBJ2-7	TRBV6-6	many	15	.	TGTGCCAGCAGTTACGGTCGAGGACACAACTACGAGCAGTACTTC	CASSYGRGHNYEQYF
TRBJ2-7	TRBV2	.	14	.	TGTGCCAGCAGCCTCGGACTTGGTGGCTACGAGCAGTACTTC	CASSLGLGGYEQYF
TRBJ1-1	TRBV5-1	.	13	.	TGCGCCAGCAGCCCGAGTAAAGCCACTGAAGCTTTCTTT	CASSPSKATEAFF
TRBJ1-1	TRBV7-7	few	13	.	TGTGCCAGCAGCTCAAGACCGGACACTGAAGCTTTCTTT	CASSSRPDTEAFF
TRBJ1-2	TRBV3-2	many	14	.	TGTGCCAGCAGCCAAGAAGCGGACCCCAATGGCTACACCTTC	CASSQEADPNGYTF
TRBJ2-7	TRBV5-1	.	15	.	TGTGCCAGCAGCTTGTCGGGGGATCGGTCCTACGAGCAGTACTTC	CASSLSGDRSYEQYF
TRBJ2-5	TRBV20-1	.	11	.	TGCAGTGTCCAAGGGGAGCGGACCCAGTACTTC	CSVQGERTQYF
TRBJ2-2	TRBV20-1	many	17	TRBD2	TGCAGTGCTAGGACTAGCGGGGGAGCCGCTAGCACCGGGGAGCTGTTTTTT	CSARTSGGAASTGELFF
TRBJ1-3	TRBV9	many	17	.	TGTGCCAGCAGCGTAGACGTAGGGCTAGAGCCCGGAAACACCATATATTTT	CASSVDVGLEPGNTIYF
TRBJ2-7	TRBV7-9	.	14	TRBD1	TGTGCCAGCAGCCTGGACAGGGCGAACTACGAGCAGTACTTC	CASSLDRANYEQYF
TRBJ2-5	TRBV15	.	12	.	TGTGCCACGATGACAGTGTGGGTGACCCAGTACTTC	CATMTVWVTQYF
TRBJ1-2	TRBV20-1	many	14	.	TGCAGTGCTAGAGATATCAAGGGAACCTATGGCTACACCTTC	CSARDIKGTYGYTF
TRBJ2-7	TRBV5-1	many	14	TRBD1	TGCGCCAGCAGCTTGACAGGGGGAAGGCACGAGCAGTACTTC	CASSLTGGRHEQYF
TRBJ2-1	TRBV7-2	.	12	.	TGTGCCAGCAGCTTAACGTACAATGAGCAGTTCTTC	CASSLTYNEQFF
TRBJ2-5	TRBV2	.	24	.	TGTGCCAGCAGTGGGGGGACTGGACTTTTTTGTGCGGGGCTCGGGGGCCGTGACCAAGAGACCCAGTACTTC	CASSGGTGLFCAGLGGRDQETQYF
TRBJ2-1	TRBV9	.	15	.	TGTGCCAGCAGCGCCGGGACACTGAGCTACAATGAGCAGTTCTTC	CASSAGTLSYNEQFF
TRBJ2-7	TRBV10-1	.	13	.	TGCGCCAGCAGTGAGTGGGAACAGAACGAGCAGTACTTC	CASSEWEQNEQYF
TRBJ2-5	TRBV20-1	many	16	TRBD2	TGCAGTGCTAGAATCGCAGCGGGGGGGCCACAAGAGACCCAGTACTTC	CSARIAAGGPQETQYF